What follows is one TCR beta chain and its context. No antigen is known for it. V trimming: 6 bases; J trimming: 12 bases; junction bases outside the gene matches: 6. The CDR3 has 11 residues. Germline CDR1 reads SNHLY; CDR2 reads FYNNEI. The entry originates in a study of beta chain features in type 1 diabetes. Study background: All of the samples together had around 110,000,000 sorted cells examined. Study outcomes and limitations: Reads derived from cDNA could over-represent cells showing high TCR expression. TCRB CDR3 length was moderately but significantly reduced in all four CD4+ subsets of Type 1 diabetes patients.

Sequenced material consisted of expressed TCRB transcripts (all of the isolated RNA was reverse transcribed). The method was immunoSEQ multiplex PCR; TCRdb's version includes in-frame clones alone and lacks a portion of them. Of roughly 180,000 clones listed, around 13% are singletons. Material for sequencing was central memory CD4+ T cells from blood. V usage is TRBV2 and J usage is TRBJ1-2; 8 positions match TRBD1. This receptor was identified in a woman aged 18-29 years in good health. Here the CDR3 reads CASSRNRGDTF. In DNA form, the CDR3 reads TGTGCCAGCAGCCGAAACAGGGGGGACACCTTC.